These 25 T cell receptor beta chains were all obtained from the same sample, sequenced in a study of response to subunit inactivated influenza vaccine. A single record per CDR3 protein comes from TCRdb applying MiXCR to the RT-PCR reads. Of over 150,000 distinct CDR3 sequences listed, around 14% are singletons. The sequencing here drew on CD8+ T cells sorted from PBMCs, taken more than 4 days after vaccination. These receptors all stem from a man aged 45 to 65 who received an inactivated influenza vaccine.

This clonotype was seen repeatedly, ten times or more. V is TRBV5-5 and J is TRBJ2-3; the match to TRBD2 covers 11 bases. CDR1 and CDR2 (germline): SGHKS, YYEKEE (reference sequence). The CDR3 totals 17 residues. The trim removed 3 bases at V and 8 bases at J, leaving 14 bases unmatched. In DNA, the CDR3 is TGTGCCAGCAGCTCCCGACTAGCGGGGACCTTGCCTGGTACGCAGTATTTT. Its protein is CASSSRLAGTLPGTQYF.

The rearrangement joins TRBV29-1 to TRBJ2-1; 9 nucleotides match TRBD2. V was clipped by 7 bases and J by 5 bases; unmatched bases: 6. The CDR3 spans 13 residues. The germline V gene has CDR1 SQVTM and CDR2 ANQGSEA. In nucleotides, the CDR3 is TGCAGCGCCGCGGGAGGGAGTCACAATGAGCAGTTCTTC. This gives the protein CSAAGGSHNEQFF.

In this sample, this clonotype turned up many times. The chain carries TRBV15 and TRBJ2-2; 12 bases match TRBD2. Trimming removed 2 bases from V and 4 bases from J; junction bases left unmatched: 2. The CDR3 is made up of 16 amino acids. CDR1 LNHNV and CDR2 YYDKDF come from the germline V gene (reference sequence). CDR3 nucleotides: TGTGCCACCAGCAGACTAGCGGGGGGGTTCACCGGGGAGCTGTTTTTT. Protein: CATSRLAGGFTGELFF. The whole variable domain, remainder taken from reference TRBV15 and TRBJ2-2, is DAMVIQNPRYQVTQFGKPVTLSCSQTLNHNVMYWYQQKSSQAPKLLFHYYDKDFNNEADTPDNFQSRRPNTSFCFLDIRSPGLGDTAMYLCATSRLAGGFTGELFFGEGSRLTVL.

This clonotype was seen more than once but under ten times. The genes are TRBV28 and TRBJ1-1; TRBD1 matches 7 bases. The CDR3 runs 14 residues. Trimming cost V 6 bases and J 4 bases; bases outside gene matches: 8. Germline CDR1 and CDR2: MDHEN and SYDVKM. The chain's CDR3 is CASRRQGEGTEAFF. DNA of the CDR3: TGTGCCAGCAGACGACAGGGCGAGGGCACTGAAGCTTTCTTT.

CDR3 DNA sequence: TGTGCCAGCAGTCCCGCCTGGGTCAGCAATCAGCCCCAGCATTTT. Its translation: CASSPAWVSNQPQHF. The V call is TRBV6-2 or TRBV6-3, the J call TRBJ1-5; D gene unclear. Trimming took 5 bases from V and 1 from J, leaving 12 bases between them. This CDR3 spans 15 amino acids. CDR1 is MNHEY, CDR2 SVGEGT, per germline.

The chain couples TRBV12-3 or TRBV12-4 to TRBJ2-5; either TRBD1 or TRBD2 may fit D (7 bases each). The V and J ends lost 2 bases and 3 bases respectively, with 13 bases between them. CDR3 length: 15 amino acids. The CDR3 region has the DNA TGTGCCAGCAGTTTAAGGGAGGGGGCGGAAGAGACCCAGTACTTC. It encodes CASSLREGAEETQYF.

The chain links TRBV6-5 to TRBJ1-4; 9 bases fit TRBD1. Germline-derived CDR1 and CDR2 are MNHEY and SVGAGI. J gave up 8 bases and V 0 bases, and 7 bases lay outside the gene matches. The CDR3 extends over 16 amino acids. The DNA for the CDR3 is TGTGCCAGCAGTTACTCGACACAGGGGGCGGGGGAAAAACTGTTTTTT. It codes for CASSYSTQGAGEKLFF.

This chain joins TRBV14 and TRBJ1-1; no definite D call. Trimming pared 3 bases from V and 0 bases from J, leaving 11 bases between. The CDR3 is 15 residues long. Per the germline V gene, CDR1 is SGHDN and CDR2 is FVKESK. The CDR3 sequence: CASSHGSTLNTEAFF. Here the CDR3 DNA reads TGTGCCAGCAGCCACGGCTCCACTTTGAACACTGAAGCTTTCTTT.

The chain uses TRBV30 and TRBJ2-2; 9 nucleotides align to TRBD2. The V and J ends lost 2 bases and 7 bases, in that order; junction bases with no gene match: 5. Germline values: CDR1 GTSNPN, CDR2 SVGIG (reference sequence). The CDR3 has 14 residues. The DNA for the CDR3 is TGTGCCTGGAGTTGGGGACTAGCTGTCGGGGAGCTGTTTTTT. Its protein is CAWSWGLAVGELFF.

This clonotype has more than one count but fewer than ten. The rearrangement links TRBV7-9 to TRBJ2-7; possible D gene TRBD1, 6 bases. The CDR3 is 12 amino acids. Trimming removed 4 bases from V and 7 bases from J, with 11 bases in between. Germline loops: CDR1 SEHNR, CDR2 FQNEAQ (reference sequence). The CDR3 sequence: CASSSGDGEQYF. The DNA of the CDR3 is TGTGCCAGCAGCTCAGGGGATGGAGAGCAGTACTTC.

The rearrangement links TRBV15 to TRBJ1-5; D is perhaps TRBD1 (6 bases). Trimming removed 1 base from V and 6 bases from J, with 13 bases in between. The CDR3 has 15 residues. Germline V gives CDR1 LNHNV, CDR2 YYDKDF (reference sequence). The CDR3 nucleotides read TGTGCCACCAGCAGAGGAGGGGGTTTAAGTCAGCCCCAGCATTTT. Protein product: CATSRGGGLSQPQHF.

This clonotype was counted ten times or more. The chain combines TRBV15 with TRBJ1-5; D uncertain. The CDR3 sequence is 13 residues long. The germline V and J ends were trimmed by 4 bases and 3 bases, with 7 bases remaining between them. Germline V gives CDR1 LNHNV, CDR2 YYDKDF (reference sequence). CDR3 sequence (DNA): TGTGCCACCAGCAAGGAGACCAATCAGCCCCAGCATTTT. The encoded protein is CATSKETNQPQHF. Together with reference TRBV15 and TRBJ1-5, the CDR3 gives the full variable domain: DAMVIQNPRYQVTQFGKPVTLSCSQTLNHNVMYWYQQKSSQAPKLLFHYYDKDFNNEADTPDNFQSRRPNTSFCFLDIRSPGLGDTAMYLCATSKETNQPQHFGDGTRLSIL.

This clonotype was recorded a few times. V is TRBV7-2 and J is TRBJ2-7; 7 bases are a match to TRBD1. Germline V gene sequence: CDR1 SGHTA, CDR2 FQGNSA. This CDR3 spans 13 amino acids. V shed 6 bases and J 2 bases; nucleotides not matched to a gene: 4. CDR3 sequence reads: CASRGTGAYEQYF. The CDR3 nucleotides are TGTGCCAGCAGGGGTACAGGGGCCTACGAGCAGTACTTC.

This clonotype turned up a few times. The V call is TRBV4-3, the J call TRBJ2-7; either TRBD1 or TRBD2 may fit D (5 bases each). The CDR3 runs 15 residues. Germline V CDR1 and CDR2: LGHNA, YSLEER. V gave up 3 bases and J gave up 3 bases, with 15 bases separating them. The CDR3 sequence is CASSQGVQPDYEQYF. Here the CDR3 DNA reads TGCGCCAGCAGCCAGGGGGTCCAGCCCGACTACGAGCAGTACTTC.

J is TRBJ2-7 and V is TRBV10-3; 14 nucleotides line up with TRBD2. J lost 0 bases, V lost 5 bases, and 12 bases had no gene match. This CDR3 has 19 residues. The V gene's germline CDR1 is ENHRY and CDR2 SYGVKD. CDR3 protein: CAISTPGLAGDPGSYEQYF. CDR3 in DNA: TGTGCCATCAGTACACCGGGACTAGCGGGGGACCCTGGCTCCTACGAGCAGTACTTC.

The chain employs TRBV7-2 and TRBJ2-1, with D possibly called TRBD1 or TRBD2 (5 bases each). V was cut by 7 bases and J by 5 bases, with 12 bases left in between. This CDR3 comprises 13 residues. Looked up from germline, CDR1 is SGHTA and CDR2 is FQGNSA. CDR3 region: CASTHRGDNEQFF. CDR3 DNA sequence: TGTGCCAGCACCCACCGGGGCGACAATGAGCAGTTCTTC.

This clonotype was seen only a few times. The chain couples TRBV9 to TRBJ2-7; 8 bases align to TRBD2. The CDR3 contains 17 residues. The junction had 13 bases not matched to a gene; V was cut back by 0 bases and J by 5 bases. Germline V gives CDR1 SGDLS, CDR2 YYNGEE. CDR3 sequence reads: CASSVVPLPGGRHEQYF. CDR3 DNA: TGTGCCAGCAGCGTAGTCCCGCTACCGGGAGGGCGACACGAGCAGTACTTC.

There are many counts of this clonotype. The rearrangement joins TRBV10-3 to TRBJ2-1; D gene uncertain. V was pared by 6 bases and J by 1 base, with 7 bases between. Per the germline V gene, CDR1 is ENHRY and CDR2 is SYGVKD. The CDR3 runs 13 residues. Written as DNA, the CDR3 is TGTGCCATCAGAGGTGGGTCCTACAATGAGCAGTTCTTC. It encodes CAIRGGSYNEQFF.

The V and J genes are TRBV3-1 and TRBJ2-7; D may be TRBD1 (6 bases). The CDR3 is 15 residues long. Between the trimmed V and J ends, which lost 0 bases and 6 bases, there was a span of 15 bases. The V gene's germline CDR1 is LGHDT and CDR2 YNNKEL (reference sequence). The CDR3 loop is CASSQERQGSLEQYF. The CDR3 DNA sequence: TGTGCCAGCAGCCAAGAACGGCAGGGGTCCCTCGAGCAGTACTTC.

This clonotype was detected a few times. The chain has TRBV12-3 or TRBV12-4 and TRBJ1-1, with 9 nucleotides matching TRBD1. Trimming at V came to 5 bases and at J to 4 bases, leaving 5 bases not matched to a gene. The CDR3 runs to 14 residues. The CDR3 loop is CASSLATGGTEAFF. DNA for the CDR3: TGTGCCAGCAGTCTCGCGACAGGGGGCACTGAAGCTTTCTTT.

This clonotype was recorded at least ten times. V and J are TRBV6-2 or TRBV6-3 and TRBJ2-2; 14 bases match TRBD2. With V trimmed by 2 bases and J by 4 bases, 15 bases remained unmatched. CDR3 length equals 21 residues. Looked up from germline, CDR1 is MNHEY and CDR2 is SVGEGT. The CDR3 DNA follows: TGTGCCAGCAGTTACCAGGGGACTAGCGGGAGAGGTCTTTGGGGCACCGGGGAGCTGTTTTTT. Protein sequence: CASSYQGTSGRGLWGTGELFF.

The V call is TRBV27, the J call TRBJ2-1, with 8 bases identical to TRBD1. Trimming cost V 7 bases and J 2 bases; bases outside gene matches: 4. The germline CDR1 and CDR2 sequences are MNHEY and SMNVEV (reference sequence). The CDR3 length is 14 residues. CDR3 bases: TGTGCCAGCACTTTGACAGGGGCCTACAATGAGCAGTTCTTC. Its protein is CASTLTGAYNEQFF.

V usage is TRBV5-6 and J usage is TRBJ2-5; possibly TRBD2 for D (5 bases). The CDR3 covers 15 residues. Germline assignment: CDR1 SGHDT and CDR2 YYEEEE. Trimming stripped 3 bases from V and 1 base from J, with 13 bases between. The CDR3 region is CASSSTGRVQETQYF. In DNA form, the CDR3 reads TGTGCCAGCAGCTCCACTGGGCGGGTCCAAGAGACCCAGTACTTC.

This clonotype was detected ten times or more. The CDR3 DNA follows: TGTGCCAGCAGTTACAGGCCCACCGGGGAGCTGTTTTTT. Protein product: CASSYRPTGELFF. The V gene is TRBV6-5, the J gene TRBJ2-2, with D uncertain. This CDR3 contains 13 residues. CDR1 and CDR2 from the germline V gene are MNHEY and SVGAGI. Trimming cost V 2 bases and J 4 bases, with 5 bases left between them.

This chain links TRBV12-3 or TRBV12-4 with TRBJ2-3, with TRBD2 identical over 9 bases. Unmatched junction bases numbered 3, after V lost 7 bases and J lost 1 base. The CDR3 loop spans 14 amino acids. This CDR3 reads CASTLAGGTDTQYF. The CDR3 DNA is TGTGCCAGCACCTTAGCGGGAGGCACAGATACGCAGTATTTT.